This T cell receptor (beta chain) is from a study of radiotherapy plus CTLA-4 blockade in lung cancer (dated by TCRdb to 2016 to 2019). Regarding the complete study: Among the enrolled patients, 15% to 20% had an objective response, and 25% to 40% reached disease control.

This clone has just a few counts. The target of this receptor is not known. No much larger clonotype is one base removed from it; base qualities were not supplied. The study tested focal radiation therapy combined with CTLA-4 blockade (ipilimumab) in patients with chemo-refractory metastatic non-small-cell lung cancer. Receptor libraries were prepared by the immunoSEQ multiplex PCR assay. Not all clones reach the TCRdb copy of this immuneACCESS table, which keeps in-frame sequences only. Checked studies attribute under half of the gap to unresolved V genes and leave the rest unexplained. In all, the sample holds approximately 94,000 clones, and approximately 82% of those were seen once. About 26% of the sample is held by the ten biggest clonotypes. At the junction V is shortened by 3 bases and J by 6 bases, with 8 bases in between. The CDR3 starts with the cysteine, ends with the phenylalanine, and has 12 residues. Just the 36-base CDR3 DNA is kept, in frame starting at base 1. The germline V gene supplies CDR1 SGHRS and CDR2 YFSETQ.

Points the paper makes about the study in general: The strongest predictors of response, as reported, were early dynamic changes in blood T cell clones along with a rise in serum interferon-beta after radiation. After treatment with radiotherapy and ipilimumab, TCR clones that originated in tumors expanded in peripheral blood.

The V and J segments used are TRBV5-1 and TRBJ2-3, and the D gene may be TRBD1, 5 bases matching. The sequencing used peripheral blood, collected from a patient treated with radiotherapy plus ipilimumab. The receptor comes from a human donor with non-small cell lung cancer that progressed on radiotherapy plus ipilimumab. The DNA sequence is TGCGCCAGCAGCTCAAGGGGTGATACGCAGTATTTT. This translates into CASSSRGDTQYF.